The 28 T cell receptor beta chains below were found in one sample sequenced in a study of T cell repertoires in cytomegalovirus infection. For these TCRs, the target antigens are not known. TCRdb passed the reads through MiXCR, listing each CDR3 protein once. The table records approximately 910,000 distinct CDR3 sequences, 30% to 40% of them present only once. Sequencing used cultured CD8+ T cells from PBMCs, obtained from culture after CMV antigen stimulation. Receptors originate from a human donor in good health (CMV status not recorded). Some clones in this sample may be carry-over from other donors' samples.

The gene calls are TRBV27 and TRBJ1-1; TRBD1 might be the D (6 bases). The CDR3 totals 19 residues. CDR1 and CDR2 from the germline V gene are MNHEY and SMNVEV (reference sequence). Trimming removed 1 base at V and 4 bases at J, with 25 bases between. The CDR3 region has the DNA TGTGCCAGCAGTTTATTTTTCGTGGGATACAGGGCCGGGAGCACTGAAGCTTTCTTT. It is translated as CASSLFFVGYRAGSTEAFF.

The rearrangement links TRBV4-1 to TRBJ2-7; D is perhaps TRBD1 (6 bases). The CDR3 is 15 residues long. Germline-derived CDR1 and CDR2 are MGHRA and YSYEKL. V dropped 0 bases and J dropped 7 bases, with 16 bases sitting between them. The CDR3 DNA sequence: TGCGCCAGCAGCCAAGAGGACAGAGCCATGGCGGAGCAGTACTTC. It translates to CASSQEDRAMAEQYF.

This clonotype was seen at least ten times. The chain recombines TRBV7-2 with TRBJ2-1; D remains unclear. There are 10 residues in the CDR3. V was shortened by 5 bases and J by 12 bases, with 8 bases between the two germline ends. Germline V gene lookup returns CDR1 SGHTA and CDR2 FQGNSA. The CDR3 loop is CASSPTAQFF. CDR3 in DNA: TGTGCCAGCAGCCCGACCGCGCAGTTCTTC.

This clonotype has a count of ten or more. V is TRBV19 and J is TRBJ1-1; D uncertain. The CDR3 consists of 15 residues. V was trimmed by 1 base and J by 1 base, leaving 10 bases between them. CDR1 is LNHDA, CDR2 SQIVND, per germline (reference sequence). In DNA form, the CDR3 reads TGTGCCAGTAGTATAGCGGACCGGAGGAACACTGAAGCTTTCTTT. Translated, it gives CASSIADRRNTEAFF.

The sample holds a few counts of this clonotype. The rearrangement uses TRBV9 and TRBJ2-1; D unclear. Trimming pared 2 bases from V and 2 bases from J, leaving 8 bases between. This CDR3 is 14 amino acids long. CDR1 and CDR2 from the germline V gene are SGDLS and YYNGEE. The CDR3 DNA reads TGTGCCAGCAGCGTTACCGAGACCTACAATGAGCAGTTCTTC. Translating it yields CASSVTETYNEQFF.

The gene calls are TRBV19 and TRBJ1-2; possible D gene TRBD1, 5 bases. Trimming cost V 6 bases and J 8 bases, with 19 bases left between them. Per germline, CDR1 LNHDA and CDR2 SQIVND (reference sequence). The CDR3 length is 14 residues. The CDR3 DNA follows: TGTGCCAGTAGCGCAGCAGGGAAGTCTGGCGGCTACACCTTC. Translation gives CASSAAGKSGGYTF. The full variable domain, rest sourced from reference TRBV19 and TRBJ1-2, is DGGITQSPKYLFRKEGQNVTLSCEQNLNHDAMYWYRQDPGQGLRLIYYSQIVNDFQKGDIAEGYSVSREKKESFPLTVTSAQKNPTAFYLCASSAAGKSGGYTFGSGTRLTVV.

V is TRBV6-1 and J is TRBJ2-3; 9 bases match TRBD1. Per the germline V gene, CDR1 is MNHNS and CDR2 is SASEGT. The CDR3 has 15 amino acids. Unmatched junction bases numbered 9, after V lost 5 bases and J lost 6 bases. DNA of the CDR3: TGTGCCAGCAGTTGGGGACAGGGTGACACCGATACGCAGTATTTT. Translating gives CASSWGQGDTDTQYF.

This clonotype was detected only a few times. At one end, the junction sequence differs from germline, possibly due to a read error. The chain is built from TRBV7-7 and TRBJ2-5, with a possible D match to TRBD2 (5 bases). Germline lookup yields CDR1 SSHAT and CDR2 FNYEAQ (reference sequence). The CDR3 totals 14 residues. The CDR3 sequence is CASSLEGLVGTQYF. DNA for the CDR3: TGTGCTAGCAGCTTAGAGGGCCTCGTAGGGACCCAGTACTTC.

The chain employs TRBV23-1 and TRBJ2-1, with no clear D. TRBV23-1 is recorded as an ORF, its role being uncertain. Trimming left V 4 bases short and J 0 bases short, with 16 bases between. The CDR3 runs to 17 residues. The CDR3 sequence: CASSLHGWRCSYNEQFF. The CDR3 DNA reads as TGCGCCAGCAGTCTTCACGGTTGGCGGTGCTCCTACAATGAGCAGTTCTTC.

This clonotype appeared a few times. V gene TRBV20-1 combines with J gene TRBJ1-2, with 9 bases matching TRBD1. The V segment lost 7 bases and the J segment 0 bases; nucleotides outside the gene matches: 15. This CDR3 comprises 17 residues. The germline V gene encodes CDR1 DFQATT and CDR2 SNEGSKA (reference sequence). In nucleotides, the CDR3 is TGCAGTGTTTTCGATCGGGACAGGGTAAATCCTAACTATGGCTACACCTTC. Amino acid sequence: CSVFDRDRVNPNYGYTF.

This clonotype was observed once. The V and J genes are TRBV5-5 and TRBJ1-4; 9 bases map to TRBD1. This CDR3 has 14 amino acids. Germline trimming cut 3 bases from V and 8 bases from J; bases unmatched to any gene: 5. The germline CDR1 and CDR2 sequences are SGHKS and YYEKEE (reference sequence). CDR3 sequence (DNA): TGTGCCAGCAGCTACGACAGGGGGGGAGAAAAACTGTTTTTT. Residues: CASSYDRGGEKLFF. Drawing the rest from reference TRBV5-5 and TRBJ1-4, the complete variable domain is DAGVTQSPTHLIKTRGQQVTLRCSPISGHKSVSWYQQVLGQGPQFIFQYYEKEERGRGNFPDRFSARQFPNYSSELNVNALLLGDSALYLCASSYDRGGEKLFFGSGTQLSVL.

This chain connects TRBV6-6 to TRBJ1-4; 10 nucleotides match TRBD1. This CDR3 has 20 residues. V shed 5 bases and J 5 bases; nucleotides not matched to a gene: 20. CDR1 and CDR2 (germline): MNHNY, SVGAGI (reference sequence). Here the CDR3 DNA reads TGTGCCAGCAGTATGACCCGGACGGGACAGGGGAAAAGGGGAAATGAAAAACTGTTTTTT. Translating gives CASSMTRTGQGKRGNEKLFF.

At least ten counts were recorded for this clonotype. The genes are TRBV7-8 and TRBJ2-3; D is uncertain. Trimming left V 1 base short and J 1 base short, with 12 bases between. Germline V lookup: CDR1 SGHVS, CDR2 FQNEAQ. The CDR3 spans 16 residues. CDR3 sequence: CASSLVLGRGTDTQYF. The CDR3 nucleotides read TGTGCCAGCAGCTTAGTATTGGGTCGAGGCACAGATACGCAGTATTTT.

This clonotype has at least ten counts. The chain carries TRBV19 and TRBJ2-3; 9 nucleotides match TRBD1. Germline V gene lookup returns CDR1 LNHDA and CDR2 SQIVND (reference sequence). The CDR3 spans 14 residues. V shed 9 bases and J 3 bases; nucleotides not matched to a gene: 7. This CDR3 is CASSIGQGTDTQYF. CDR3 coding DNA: TGTGCCAGCAGCATCGGACAGGGGACAGATACGCAGTATTTT.

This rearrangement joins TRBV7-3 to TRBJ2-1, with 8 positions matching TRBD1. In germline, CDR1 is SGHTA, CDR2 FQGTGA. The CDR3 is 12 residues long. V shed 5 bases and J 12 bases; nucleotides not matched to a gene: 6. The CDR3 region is CASSASGTGQFF. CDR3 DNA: TGTGCCAGCAGCGCCTCCGGGACAGGGCAGTTCTTC. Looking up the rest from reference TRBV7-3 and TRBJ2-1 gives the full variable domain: GAGVSQTPSNKVTEKGKYVELRCDPISGHTALYWYRQSLGQGPEFLIYFQGTGAADDSGLPNDRFFAVRPEGSVSTLKIQRTERGDSAVYLCASSASGTGQFFGPGTRLTVL.

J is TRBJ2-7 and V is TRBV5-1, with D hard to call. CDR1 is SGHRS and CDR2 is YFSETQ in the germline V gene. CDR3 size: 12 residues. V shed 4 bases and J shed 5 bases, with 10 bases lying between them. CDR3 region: CASSVSPNEQYF. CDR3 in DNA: TGCGCCAGCAGCGTCAGTCCCAACGAGCAGTACTTC.

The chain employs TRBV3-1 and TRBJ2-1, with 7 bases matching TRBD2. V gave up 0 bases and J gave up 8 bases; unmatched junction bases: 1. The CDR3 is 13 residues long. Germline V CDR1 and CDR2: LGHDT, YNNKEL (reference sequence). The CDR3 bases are TGTGCCAGCAGCCAAGAGGGGGGGGATGAGCAGTTCTTC. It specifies CASSQEGGDEQFF.

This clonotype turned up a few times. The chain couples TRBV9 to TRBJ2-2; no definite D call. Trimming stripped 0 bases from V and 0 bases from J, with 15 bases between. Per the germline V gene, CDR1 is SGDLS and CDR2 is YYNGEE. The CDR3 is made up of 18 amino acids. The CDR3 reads CASSVAVMGRTNTGELFF. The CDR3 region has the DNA TGTGCCAGCAGCGTAGCTGTCATGGGCAGGACGAACACCGGGGAGCTGTTTTTT.

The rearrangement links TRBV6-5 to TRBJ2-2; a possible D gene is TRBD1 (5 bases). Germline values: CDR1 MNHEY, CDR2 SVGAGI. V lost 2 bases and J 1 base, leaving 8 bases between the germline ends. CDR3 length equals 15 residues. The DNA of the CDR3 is TGTGCCAGCAGTTACGCGACAGAGAACACCGGGGAGCTGTTTTTT. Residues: CASSYATENTGELFF.

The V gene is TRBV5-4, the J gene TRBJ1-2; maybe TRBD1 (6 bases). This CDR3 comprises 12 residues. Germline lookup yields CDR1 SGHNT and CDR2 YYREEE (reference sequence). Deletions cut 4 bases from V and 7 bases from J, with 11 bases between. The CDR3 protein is CASSLGTIGYTF. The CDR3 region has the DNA TGTGCCAGCAGCCTCGGGACAATTGGCTACACCTTC.

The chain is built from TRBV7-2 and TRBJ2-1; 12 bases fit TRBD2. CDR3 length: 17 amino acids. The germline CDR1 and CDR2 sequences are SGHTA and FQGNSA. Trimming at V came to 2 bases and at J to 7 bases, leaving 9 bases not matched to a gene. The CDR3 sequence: CASSLTSGGLRGNEQFF. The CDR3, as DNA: TGTGCCAGCAGCTTAACTAGCGGGGGGCTCCGGGGTAATGAGCAGTTCTTC.

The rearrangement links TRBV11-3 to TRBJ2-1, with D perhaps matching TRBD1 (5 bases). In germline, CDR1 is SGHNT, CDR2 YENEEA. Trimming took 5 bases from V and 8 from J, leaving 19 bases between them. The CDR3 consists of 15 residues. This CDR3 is CASSKEATEADEQFF. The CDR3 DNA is TGTGCCAGCAGCAAAGAGGCGACAGAGGCCGATGAGCAGTTCTTC. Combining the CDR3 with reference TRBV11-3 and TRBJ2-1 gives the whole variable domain EAGVVQSPRYKIIEKKQPVAFWCNPISGHNTLYWYLQNLGQGPELLIRYENEEAVDDSQLPKDRFSAERLKGVDSTLKIQPAELGDSAVYLCASSKEATEADEQFFGPGTRLTVL.

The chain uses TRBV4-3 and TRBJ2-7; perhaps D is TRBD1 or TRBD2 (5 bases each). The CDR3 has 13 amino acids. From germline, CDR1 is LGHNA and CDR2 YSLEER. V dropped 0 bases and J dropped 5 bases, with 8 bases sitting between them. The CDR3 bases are TGCGCCAGCAGCCAAGATCGGGGCCACGAGCAGTACGTC. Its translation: CASSQDRGHEQYV.

CDR3 in amino acids: CAIRFRDRGTDTQYF. DNA of the CDR3: TGTGCCATCAGGTTCCGGGACAGGGGCACAGATACGCAGTATTTT. V gene TRBV10-3 combines with J gene TRBJ2-3, with 9 bases matching TRBD1. V lost 6 bases and J lost 1; bases outside the gene matches: 5. There are 15 residues in the CDR3. CDR1 is ENHRY and CDR2 is SYGVKD in the germline V gene.

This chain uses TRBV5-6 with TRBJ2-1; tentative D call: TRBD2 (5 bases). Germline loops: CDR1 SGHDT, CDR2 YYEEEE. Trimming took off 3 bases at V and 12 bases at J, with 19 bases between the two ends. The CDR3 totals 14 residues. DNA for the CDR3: TGTGCCAGCAGCTCCGCCGGGATTGTCCGGGGGCAGTTCTTC. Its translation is CASSSAGIVRGQFF. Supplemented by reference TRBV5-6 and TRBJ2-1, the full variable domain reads DAGVTQSPTHLIKTRGQQVTLRCSPKSGHDTVSWYQQALGQGPQFIFQYYEEEERQRGNFPDRFSGHQFPNYSSELNVNALLLGDSALYLCASSSAGIVRGQFFGPGTRLTVL.

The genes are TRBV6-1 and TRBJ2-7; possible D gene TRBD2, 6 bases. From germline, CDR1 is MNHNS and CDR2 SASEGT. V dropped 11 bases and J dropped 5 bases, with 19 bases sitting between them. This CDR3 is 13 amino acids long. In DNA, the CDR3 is TGTGCCGCCCTGGGGGGTGCAGGCCACGAGCAGTACTTC. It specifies CAALGGAGHEQYF.

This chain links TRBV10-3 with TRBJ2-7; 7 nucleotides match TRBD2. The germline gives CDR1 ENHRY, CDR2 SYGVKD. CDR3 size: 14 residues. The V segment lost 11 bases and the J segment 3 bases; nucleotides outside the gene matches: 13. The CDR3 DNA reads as TGTGCCGGGGGGGAGTACCTCGGGAACTACGAGCAGTACTTC. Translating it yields CAGGEYLGNYEQYF.

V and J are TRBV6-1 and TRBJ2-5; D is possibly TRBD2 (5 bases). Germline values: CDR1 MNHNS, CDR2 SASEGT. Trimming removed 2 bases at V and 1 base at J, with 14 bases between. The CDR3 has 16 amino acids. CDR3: CASSELIIGIQETQYF. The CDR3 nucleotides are TGTGCCAGCAGTGAACTAATCATCGGGATCCAAGAGACCCAGTACTTC.